These T cell receptor beta chains were read from a single sample in a study of radiotherapy plus CTLA-4 blockade in lung cancer. Sequencing was performed with immunoSEQ multiplex PCR; in TCRdb, only in-frame clones are kept and a portion is missing. This sample carries about 97,000 clones, 65% to 75% of them seen once, and the ten largest clones take approximately 2.6%. The source material was peripheral blood, sampled from a patient treated with radiotherapy plus ipilimumab. The receptors shown here come from a human donor with non-small cell lung cancer who had a partial response to radiotherapy plus ipilimumab. Some clones in this sample may be carry-over from other donors' samples. Both conserved end residues are trimmed from each CDR3.

V | CDR3
TRBV4-2 | ASSQEDGRGPYGYT
TRBV2 | ASNVNTEAF
TRBV4-3 | ASSLGQGNIQY
TRBV6-5 | ASSQDHRARPQH
TRBV15 | ATSRNPRVLLSGANVLT
TRBV5-6 | ASNQGGVSYEQY
TRBV30 | AWSANTKGQNTGELF
TRBV2 | ASSRRDLYEQY
TRBV7-2 | ASSLAGGSSGANVLT
TRBV11-2 | ASSPGTGSNYEQY
TRBV30 | AWEGVGEPQH
TRBV7-9 | ASSSGQGRNSPLH
TRBV4-3 | ASSQRARTGDLNYGYT
TRBV6-1 | ASSVPGTSGRALGDEQF
TRBV2 | ASRGQNYEQY
TRBV9 | ASSVESSYNEQF
TRBV9 | ASSVAGQGSEQY
TRBV2 | ASRYPGTSGEQF
TRBV5-6 | ASSLGLGQY
TRBV6-1 | ASKWGQGRDTQY